A single sample gave rise to the 30 T cell receptor beta chains below, sequenced in a study of T-cell memory formation after mild COVID-19. TCRdb redid the calling of the 5' RACE reads with MiXCR, one entry per CDR3 protein. The table has roughly 150,000 distinct CDR3 sequences, about 23% seen once; the top ten hold around 22%. Sequencing used PBMCs or a T cell subset sorted from them (not recorded which). The receptor source for this set is an adult woman who had mild COVID-19 (a few samples of this study predate the infection). Cell type and time point are not known.

This clonotype has just a few counts. The V gene is TRBV7-9, the J gene TRBJ2-7; D is possibly TRBD1 (5 bases). Germline CDR1 SEHNR, CDR2 FQNEAQ (reference sequence). V lost 5 bases to trimming and J lost 4 bases, with 9 bases between them. This CDR3 is built from 12 residues. The CDR3 loop reads CASSTQVYEQYF. The CDR3 DNA reads TGTGCCAGCAGCACACAGGTTTACGAGCAGTACTTC.

Details on this clonotype: The junction does not match germline at one end; this may be a read error. The rearrangement links TRBV6-2 or TRBV6-3 to TRBJ2-2; 7 bases align to TRBD1. Per the germline V gene, CDR1 is MNHEY and CDR2 is SVGEGT. The CDR3 extends over 14 amino acids. The CDR3 coding sequence is TGTGCCAGTGCCGGGACAGAGGCCACCGGGGAGATGTTTTTT. Translated, it gives CASAGTEATGEMFF.

This clonotype was counted a few times. The chain recombines TRBV4-1 with TRBJ1-1; a possible D gene is TRBD1 (6 bases). V was shortened by 3 bases and J by 0 bases, with 11 bases between the two germline ends. Germline V gene data show CDR1 as MGHRA and CDR2 as YSYEKL. The CDR3 contains 15 residues. Written as DNA, the CDR3 is TGCGCCAGCAGCCATATACAGGGTATGAACACTGAAGCTTTCTTT. Its protein is CASSHIQGMNTEAFF.

The V and J genes are TRBV2 and TRBJ1-5; D not certain. Germline CDR1 and CDR2: SNHLY and FYNNEI. The CDR3 sequence is 15 residues long. The V end lost 8 bases, the J end lost 5 bases, and 19 bases lay between the germline ends. The CDR3 sequence is CASCAGRRADQPQHF. The CDR3 nucleotides are TGTGCCAGCTGTGCTGGCAGACGAGCCGATCAGCCCCAGCATTTT.

V is TRBV5-1 and J is TRBJ1-4, with TRBD1 as a possible D gene (5 bases). Trimming removed 7 bases from V and 9 bases from J, with 25 bases in between. This CDR3 has 16 amino acids. The V gene's germline CDR1 is SGHRS and CDR2 YFSETQ. As DNA, the CDR3 is TGCGCCAGCTCTCCCTCGCAAGCGCAGGGTGGGAAAAAACTGTTTTTT. Translating it yields CASSPSQAQGGKKLFF.

The chain carries TRBV27 and TRBJ1-2, with 9 bases matching TRBD1. Germline assignment: CDR1 MNHEY and CDR2 SMNVEV (reference sequence). Unmatched junction bases numbered 8, after V lost 2 bases and J lost 7 bases. The CDR3 totals 15 residues. In DNA, the CDR3 is TGTGCCAGCAGTTTAACAGGGACAGGGAGCGTTGGCTACACCTTC. It specifies CASSLTGTGSVGYTF.

Many counts were recorded for this clonotype. The chain employs TRBV7-9 and TRBJ2-3; no clear D. The CDR3 is 12 residues long. Trimming stripped 0 bases from V and 4 bases from J, with 2 bases between. Germline V gives CDR1 SEHNR, CDR2 FQNEAQ (reference sequence). The CDR3 spells CASSLAADTQYF. For the CDR3, the DNA is TGTGCCAGCAGCTTAGCGGCAGATACGCAGTATTTT.

In its sample, this clonotype was seen a few times. CDR3 amino acids: CASMEGGGTDTQYF. CDR3 DNA: TGCGCCAGCATGGAGGGGGGGGGCACAGATACGCAGTATTTT. The chain joins TRBV5-1 to TRBJ2-3; a possible D gene is TRBD2 (7 bases). Looked up from germline, CDR1 is SGHRS and CDR2 is YFSETQ. Trimming shortened V by 6 bases and J by 1 base, and 12 bases separated the two germline ends. There are 14 residues in the CDR3.

The chain is built from TRBV20-1 and TRBJ1-4; D gene uncertain. Germline values: CDR1 DFQATT, CDR2 SNEGSKA (reference sequence). The CDR3 runs 13 residues. The V end lost 6 bases, the J end lost 7 bases, and 15 bases lay between the germline ends. DNA of the CDR3: TGCAGTGCAGCTCGGGTCGGGAGTGAAAAACTGTTTTTT. Translating gives CSAARVGSEKLFF.

This clonotype was counted a few times. The chain combines TRBV4-3 with TRBJ2-7, with 7 positions matching TRBD1. The J segment lost 3 bases and the V segment lost 0 bases, leaving 8 bases of the junction unmatched. Per germline, CDR1 LGHNA and CDR2 YSLEER. This CDR3 has 16 residues. Here the CDR3 DNA reads TGCGCCAGCAGCCAAGACTTCGGGACAGTGATCTACGAGCAGTACTTC. Translation gives CASSQDFGTVIYEQYF.

This clonotype came up a few times. The chain recombines TRBV9 with TRBJ1-2, with D hard to call. There are 19 residues in the CDR3. The V end was cut by 0 bases, the J end by 1 base, with 22 bases between. Germline V gives CDR1 SGDLS, CDR2 YYNGEE. The CDR3 DNA reads TGTGCCAGCAGCGTAGCCACCTCCCCTGGGGAGAGTCTTAACTATGGCTACACCTTC. This translates into CASSVATSPGESLNYGYTF.

This chain uses TRBV2 with TRBJ2-7, with D maybe TRBD1 (5 bases). Trimming pared 2 bases from V and 3 bases from J, leaving 14 bases between. Looked up from germline, CDR1 is SNHLY and CDR2 is FYNNEI. The CDR3 has 15 residues. The CDR3 region is CASSERQGPFYEQYF. The DNA for the CDR3 is TGTGCCAGCAGTGAAAGGCAGGGCCCCTTCTACGAGCAGTACTTC. Full variable domain (missing parts from reference TRBV2 and TRBJ2-7): EPEVTQTPSHQVTQMGQEVILRCVPISNHLYFYWYRQILGQKVEFLVSFYNNEISEKSEIFDDQFSVERPDGSNFTLKIRSTKLEDSAMYFCASSERQGPFYEQYFGPGTRLTVT.

This clonotype was seen a few times. V is TRBV9 and J is TRBJ2-5; weak D call: TRBD2 (5 bases). Looked up from germline, CDR1 is SGDLS and CDR2 is YYNGEE. Trimming left V 0 bases short and J 5 bases short, with 11 bases between. This CDR3 has 14 amino acids. The CDR3 is CASSVENSGETQYF. CDR3 DNA sequence: TGTGCCAGCAGCGTAGAGAATTCGGGGGAGACCCAGTACTTC.

This clonotype appeared once. V is TRBV18 and J is TRBJ2-7, with TRBD1 matching over 8 bases. The CDR3 runs to 14 residues. CDR1 and CDR2 (germline): KGHSH, LQKENI. V was clipped by 6 bases and J by 3 bases; unmatched bases: 7. CDR3 coding DNA: TGTGCCAGCTCGCACCGGGACAGGCGCTACGAGCAGTACTTC. Translated: CASSHRDRRYEQYF.

This clonotype was picked up a small number of times. The rearrangement uses TRBV7-6 and TRBJ2-7, with TRBD2 as a possible D gene (5 bases). The CDR3 has 14 residues. The V end was cut by 4 bases, the J end by 6 bases, with 16 bases between. Germline CDR1 is SGHVS and CDR2 is FNYEAQ. The CDR3 DNA follows: TGTGCCAGCAGCTATGAGGGTCGGGGAACCGAGCAGTACTTC. It is translated as CASSYEGRGTEQYF.

The chain couples TRBV7-6 to TRBJ2-1; 10 positions match TRBD1. The V gene end was trimmed by 5 bases and the J gene end by 8 bases; junction bases not matched to a gene: 3. The CDR3 runs 13 residues. The germline V gene has CDR1 SGHVS and CDR2 FNYEAQ. The chain's CDR3 is CASSPDRGYEQFF. For the CDR3, the DNA is TGTGCCAGCAGCCCGGACAGGGGGTATGAGCAGTTCTTC.

The chain couples TRBV27 to TRBJ1-2; the D is unclear. Trimming took off 2 bases at V and 0 bases at J, with 10 bases between the two ends. Germline CDR1 and CDR2: MNHEY and SMNVEV (reference sequence). The CDR3 is made up of 15 amino acids. CDR3 loop: CASSLVAGTNYGYTF. CDR3 DNA sequence: TGTGCCAGCAGTTTAGTCGCCGGGACTAACTATGGCTACACCTTC.

This clonotype was picked up a small number of times. The gene calls are TRBV4-3 and TRBJ2-3; TRBD2 matches at 9 bases. Trimming removed 3 bases from V and 5 bases from J; junction bases left unmatched: 6. CDR3 length equals 15 residues. Per the germline V gene, CDR1 is LGHNA and CDR2 is YSLEER. The CDR3 DNA sequence: TGCGCCAGCAGCCAGGCGGGAGGGCCCGTAGATACGCAGTATTTT. Protein sequence: CASSQAGGPVDTQYF.

In its sample, this clonotype was seen a few times. J is TRBJ2-4 and V is TRBV5-1, with 7 bases matching TRBD1. Unmatched junction bases numbered 3, after V lost 3 bases and J lost 0 bases. The CDR3 has 15 amino acids. Per the germline V gene, CDR1 is SGHRS and CDR2 is YFSETQ. CDR3 sequence reads: CASSSGQLAKNIQYF. The CDR3 DNA reads as TGCGCCAGCAGCTCGGGACAGCTAGCCAAAAACATTCAGTACTTC.

The chain's CDR3 is CSVEDQAGESPTYEQYF. Here the CDR3 DNA reads TGCAGCGTTGAAGATCAAGCGGGGGAATCCCCCACCTACGAGCAGTACTTC. The gene calls are TRBV29-1 and TRBJ2-7, with TRBD2 matching over 8 bases. The V and J ends lost 0 bases and 2 bases, in that order; junction bases with no gene match: 12. The CDR3 totals 17 residues. CDR1 SQVTM and CDR2 ANQGSEA come from the germline V gene.

This clonotype was seen a handful of times. V usage is TRBV27 and J usage is TRBJ2-1; TRBD2 matches at 11 bases. Trimming cost V 7 bases and J 4 bases; bases outside gene matches: 6. The CDR3 contains 15 residues. Germline V CDR1 and CDR2: MNHEY, SMNVEV (reference sequence). The CDR3 sequence is CASTPGTSGYNEQFF. The CDR3 DNA reads TGTGCCAGCACCCCCGGGACTAGCGGATACAATGAGCAGTTCTTC.

This clonotype has only one observation. The chain joins TRBV2 to TRBJ2-1, with D possibly being TRBD2 (6 bases). V lost 1 base, J lost 8 bases, and 15 bases lay in between. In germline, CDR1 is SNHLY, CDR2 FYNNEI. There are 15 residues in the CDR3. The CDR3 reads CASSEVRAGRHEQFF. CDR3 DNA: TGTGCCAGCAGTGAAGTCAGGGCAGGGAGGCATGAGCAGTTCTTC.

This clonotype was found a few times. The rearrangement links TRBV7-2 to TRBJ1-3, with 9 nucleotides matching TRBD1. V lost 0 bases and J lost 1; bases outside the gene matches: 1. Per germline, CDR1 SGHTA and CDR2 FQGNSA. This CDR3 is built from 16 residues. The CDR3: CASSLATGGSGNTIYF. The CDR3 DNA sequence: TGTGCCAGCAGCTTAGCGACAGGGGGTTCTGGAAACACCATATATTTT.

The sample holds a few counts of this clonotype. The rearrangement joins TRBV7-9 to TRBJ2-1; D is ambiguous. Germline V lookup: CDR1 SEHNR, CDR2 FQNEAQ (reference sequence). This CDR3 has 12 residues. V gave up 1 base and J gave up 9 bases, with 7 bases separating them. This CDR3 is CASSLVVAEQFF. The CDR3 coding sequence is TGTGCCAGCAGCTTAGTAGTTGCTGAGCAGTTCTTC.

This clonotype was found a few times. The CDR3 loop is CASSPYDGTQLNNEQFF. The DNA of the CDR3 is TGTGCCAGCAGTCCCTACGACGGGACCCAGCTGAACAATGAGCAGTTCTTC. This chain links TRBV11-3 with TRBJ2-1; D may match TRBD1 or TRBD2 (5 bases each). This CDR3 region has 17 residues. Germline lookup yields CDR1 SGHNT and CDR2 YENEEA. The V gene lost 6 bases and the J gene lost 5 bases, with 23 bases spanning the gap.

This clonotype occurred a few times. V gene TRBV6-5 combines with J gene TRBJ2-1, with unresolved D. The CDR3 has 13 amino acids. Between the trimmed V and J ends, which lost 3 bases and 9 bases, there was a span of 12 bases. The germline V gene encodes CDR1 MNHEY and CDR2 SVGAGI. The CDR3: CASSYSMVGEQFF. The DNA for the CDR3 is TGTGCCAGCAGTTATTCTATGGTCGGTGAGCAGTTCTTC.

This clonotype was recorded a few times. The rearrangement uses TRBV7-9 and TRBJ2-7, with TRBD1 identical over 7 bases. After removal of 5 bases from V and 6 bases from J, the junction contained 13 bases not matched to a gene. The CDR3 is 15 amino acids. The germline CDR1 and CDR2 sequences are SEHNR and FQNEAQ (reference sequence). CDR3 region: CASSPKMDRMSEQYF. For the CDR3, the DNA is TGTGCCAGCAGCCCAAAAATGGACAGGATGAGCGAGCAGTACTTC.

This clonotype turned up a few times. The chain carries TRBV6-2 or TRBV6-3 and TRBJ2-1, with 14 bases lining up with TRBD2. The CDR3 has 14 amino acids. The V segment lost 8 bases and the J segment 4 bases; nucleotides outside the gene matches: 1. Germline-derived CDR1 and CDR2 are MNHEY and SVGEGT. Written as DNA, the CDR3 is TGTGCCAGCGGACTAGCGGGAGGATACAATGAGCAGTTCTTC. Translation: CASGLAGGYNEQFF.

The chain recombines TRBV3-1 with TRBJ1-2; TRBD1 agrees at 7 bases. The CDR3 sequence is 15 residues long. The germline V gene encodes CDR1 LGHDT and CDR2 YNNKEL (reference sequence). V lost 4 bases, J lost 5 bases, and 10 bases stayed unmatched. Written as DNA, the CDR3 is TGTGCCAGCAGCCTCCTCGGTACAGGGGAGTATGGCTACACCTTC. Protein: CASSLLGTGEYGYTF.

The rearrangement uses TRBV6-6 and TRBJ1-2; D gene unclear. Germline V gene lookup returns CDR1 MNHNY and CDR2 SVGAGI (reference sequence). CDR3 size: 13 residues. Trimming stripped 5 bases from V and 6 bases from J, with 13 bases between. The CDR3 nucleotides read TGTGCCAGCAGTGACGACTCCGCAAATGGCTACACCTTC. It encodes CASSDDSANGYTF.